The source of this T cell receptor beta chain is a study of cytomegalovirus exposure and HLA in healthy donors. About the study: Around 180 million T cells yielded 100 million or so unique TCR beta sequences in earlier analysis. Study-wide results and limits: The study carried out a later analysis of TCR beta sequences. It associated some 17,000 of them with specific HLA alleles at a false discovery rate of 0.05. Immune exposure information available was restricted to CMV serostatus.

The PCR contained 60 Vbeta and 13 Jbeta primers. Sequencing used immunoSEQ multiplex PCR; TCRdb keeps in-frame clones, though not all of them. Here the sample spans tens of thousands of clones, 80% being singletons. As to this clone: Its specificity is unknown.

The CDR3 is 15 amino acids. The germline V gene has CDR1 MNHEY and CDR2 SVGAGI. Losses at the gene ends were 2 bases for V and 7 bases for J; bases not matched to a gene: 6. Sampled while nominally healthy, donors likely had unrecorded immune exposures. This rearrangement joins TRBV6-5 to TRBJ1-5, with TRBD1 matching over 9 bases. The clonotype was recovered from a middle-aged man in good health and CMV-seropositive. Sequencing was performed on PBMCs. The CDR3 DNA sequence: TGTGCCAGCAGTTACCGACAGGGGGTACCCCAGCCCCAGCATTTT. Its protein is CASSYRQGVPQPQHF.